This TCR beta chain was documented in a study of shared T cell receptors in the human thymus. TCRdb keeps only in-frame clones here, not all; method: immunoSEQ multiplex PCR. The sample shows almost 550,000 clones, more than 75% of them seen only once. These data are also associated with another study on human thymus T cells.

Material for sequencing was thymocytes. The sequence derives from a boy in the first two years of life with a congenital heart defect.

CDR3 residues: CASSLSGGNEQFF. CDR3 in DNA: TGTGCCAGCAGTCTGAGCGGGGGCAATGAGCAGTTCTTC. V usage is TRBV13 and J usage is TRBJ2-1; TRBD2 agrees at 8 bases. V lost 6 bases to trimming and J lost 6 bases; unmatched junction nucleotides: 4. The CDR3 loop spans 13 amino acids. Germline loops: CDR1 PRHDT, CDR2 FYEKMQ (reference sequence).